The 28 T cell receptor beta chains presented below share a single source sample, sequenced in a study of T cell responses to AZD1222 COVID-19 vaccine. The protocol was immunoSEQ multiplex PCR, while the TCRdb copy is restricted to in-frame clones and leaves out a portion. Of 100,000 or so clones detected, around 87% appear once; the ten largest clones hold 4% to 5%. The sequenced sample was peripheral blood, obtained on day 0 of MenACWY control vaccination. All receptors derive from an adult in good health.

The rearrangement links TRBV18 to TRBJ1-1; D gene uncertain. CDR1 and CDR2 from the germline V gene are KGHSH and LQKENI. Between the trimmed V and J ends, which lost 3 bases and 5 bases, there was a span of 10 bases. The CDR3 has 13 residues. The CDR3 loop is CASSPDDNTEAFF. DNA of the CDR3: TGTGCCAGCTCACCGGACGACAATACTGAAGCTTTCTTT.

Remarks on this clone: The identical CDR3 is also encoded by other nucleotide sequences in the sample. The V call is TRBV20-1, the J call TRBJ2-5; D gene ambiguous. Germline lookup yields CDR1 DFQATT and CDR2 SNEGSKA (reference sequence). The length of the CDR3 is 11 residues. V dropped 1 base and J dropped 4 bases, with 4 bases sitting between them. The DNA for the CDR3 is TGCAGTGCTAGAGGGGGAGAGACCCAGTACTTC. Protein product: CSARGGETQYF.

This chain uses TRBV7-3 with TRBJ2-1, with 7 bases fitting TRBD1. This CDR3 is built from 15 residues. Germline V gene lookup returns CDR1 SGHTA and CDR2 FQGTGA. The J segment lost 3 bases and the V segment lost 1 base, leaving 3 bases of the junction unmatched. CDR3: CASSLIGDSYNEQFF. CDR3 in DNA: TGTGCCAGCAGCTTAATAGGGGACAGCTACAATGAGCAGTTCTTC.

This chain uses TRBV18 with TRBJ1-5; D remains unclear. Trimming removed 2 bases from V and 3 bases from J, with 5 bases in between. The CDR3 has 13 amino acids. Per the germline V gene, CDR1 is KGHSH and CDR2 is LQKENI. This CDR3 reads CASSPSPNQPQHF. CDR3 sequence (DNA): TGTGCCAGCTCACCATCCCCCAATCAGCCCCAGCATTTT. Together with reference TRBV18 and TRBJ1-5, the CDR3 gives the full variable domain: NAGVMQNPRHLVRRRGQEARLRCSPMKGHSHVYWYRQLPEEGLKFMVYLQKENIIDESGMPKERFSAEFPKEGPSILRIQQVVRGDSAAYFCASSPSPNQPQHFGDGTRLSIL.

This chain connects TRBV20-1 to TRBJ2-5; the D gene is possibly TRBD2 (5 bases). The germline CDR1 and CDR2 sequences are DFQATT and SNEGSKA (reference sequence). The V end was cut by 5 bases, the J end by 2 bases, with 6 bases between. The CDR3 has 11 amino acids. The CDR3 DNA reads as TGCAGTGCTCGGGGACAAGAGACCCAGTACTTC. Encoded protein: CSARGQETQYF.

The rearrangement links TRBV6-2 or TRBV6-3 to TRBJ1-6, with D tentatively TRBD1 (6 bases). Looked up from germline, CDR1 is MNHEY and CDR2 is SVGEGT. This CDR3 is 13 amino acids long. Trimming cost V 4 bases and J 7 bases, with 8 bases left between them. In DNA, the CDR3 is TGTGCCAGCAGTTCAGGGGCGAATTCACCCCTCCACTTT. Amino acids: CASSSGANSPLHF.

The gene calls are TRBV11-3 and TRBJ2-7; TRBD2 might be the D (7 bases). The CDR3 is 15 amino acids. The germline V gene has CDR1 SGHNT and CDR2 YENEEA. Trimming removed 5 bases from V and 3 bases from J, with 17 bases in between. Here the CDR3 reads CASSKGRGFSYEQYF. Written as DNA, the CDR3 is TGTGCCAGCAGCAAAGGGAGGGGGTTCAGCTACGAGCAGTACTTC. Together with reference TRBV11-3 and TRBJ2-7, the CDR3 gives the full variable domain: EAGVVQSPRYKIIEKKQPVAFWCNPISGHNTLYWYLQNLGQGPELLIRYENEEAVDDSQLPKDRFSAERLKGVDSTLKIQPAELGDSAVYLCASSKGRGFSYEQYFGPGTRLTVT.

The chain has TRBV2 and TRBJ2-6; no definite D call. Germline CDR1 is SNHLY and CDR2 is FYNNEI. The CDR3 contains 17 residues. V was shortened by 6 bases and J by 0 bases, with 15 bases between the two germline ends. CDR3 DNA: TGTGCCAGCAGGTTCCGGGCCGGACGCTCTGGGGCCAACGTCCTGACTTTC. Amino acid sequence: CASRFRAGRSGANVLTF.

The chain combines TRBV18 with TRBJ2-2; 9 nucleotides agree with TRBD1. CDR1 KGHSH and CDR2 LQKENI come from the germline V gene. Trimming cost V 3 bases and J 5 bases; bases outside gene matches: 10. The CDR3 spans 17 residues. This chain's CDR3 is CASSPGQGQLWTGELFF. In DNA form, the CDR3 reads TGTGCCAGCTCACCGGGACAGGGCCAACTTTGGACCGGGGAGCTGTTTTTT.

The chain combines TRBV29-1 with TRBJ2-2, with D hard to call. V lost 4 bases, J lost 0 bases, and 9 bases lay in between. Per the germline V gene, CDR1 is SQVTM and CDR2 is ANQGSEA. The CDR3 loop spans 14 amino acids. The DNA of the CDR3 is TGCAGCGTTGTGCGGCCCCCGAACACCGGGGAGCTGTTTTTT. This sequence encodes CSVVRPPNTGELFF.

To note about this clone: At one of its ends the junction is not consistent with the germline gene, which may arise from a read error. Different DNA sequences within this sample yield the same CDR3. CDR3 in DNA: TGTGCCAGCAGCTGGGTCCTGGACGGAAATACCATATATTTT. As protein: CASSWVLDGNTIYF. The chain links TRBV13 to TRBJ1-3; D gene ambiguous. Germline V gene data show CDR1 as PRHDT and CDR2 as FYEKMQ (reference sequence). The CDR3 runs to 14 residues.

The chain links TRBV19 to TRBJ1-1; D might be TRBD1 (6 bases). Germline lookup yields CDR1 LNHDA and CDR2 SQIVND (reference sequence). The CDR3 consists of 15 residues. The V and J ends lost 6 bases and 0 bases respectively, with 14 bases between them. The DNA of the CDR3 is TGTGCCAGTAGCCTTAACAGGGCTGTGAACACTGAAGCTTTCTTT. It yields the protein CASSLNRAVNTEAFF.

The J gene is TRBJ1-5, the V gene TRBV6-2 or TRBV6-3; no reliable D call. Trimming stripped 6 bases from V and 0 bases from J, with 15 bases between. This CDR3 has 16 amino acids. Germline lookup yields CDR1 MNHEY and CDR2 SVGEGT. The CDR3 here is CASSNGGQFSNQPQHF. The CDR3 nucleotides read TGTGCCAGCAGCAATGGAGGGCAATTTAGCAATCAGCCCCAGCATTTT.

The V call is TRBV9, the J call TRBJ2-2; no clear D. This CDR3 contains 14 residues. V was shortened by 0 bases and J by 3 bases, with 6 bases between the two germline ends. Germline V gene data show CDR1 as SGDLS and CDR2 as YYNGEE. In DNA form, the CDR3 reads TGTGCCAGCAGCGTAGATAGGTACACCGGGGAGCTGTTTTTT. Its protein product is CASSVDRYTGELFF.

The gene calls are TRBV30 and TRBJ2-5; TRBD2 matches at 11 bases. The CDR3 loop spans 13 amino acids. Losses at the gene ends were 7 bases for V and 4 bases for J; bases not matched to a gene: 5. CDR1 is GTSNPN, CDR2 SVGIG, per germline (reference sequence). The CDR3 bases are TGTGCCTCAGACCTAGCGGGAGGAGAGACCCAGTACTTC. It translates to CASDLAGGETQYF.

CDR3 DNA: TGTGCCAGCAGCTTGAAGGGCAGAACTAATGAAAAACTGTTTTTT. As protein: CASSLKGRTNEKLFF. The chain combines TRBV5-5 with TRBJ1-4; D uncertain. V dropped 1 base and J dropped 1 base, with 8 bases sitting between them. CDR1 and CDR2 from the germline V gene are SGHKS and YYEKEE (reference sequence). The CDR3 has 15 amino acids.

V and J are TRBV7-2 and TRBJ2-7; D unresolved. Germline lookup yields CDR1 SGHTA and CDR2 FQGNSA. CDR3 size: 16 residues. The germline V and J ends were trimmed by 3 bases and 0 bases, with 15 bases remaining between them. The CDR3 DNA follows: TGTGCCAGCAGCTTCCAGGCCAGCCCGAACTCCTACGAGCAGTACTTC. This encodes CASSFQASPNSYEQYF.

The V call is TRBV4-3, the J call TRBJ2-3, with 8 bases that match TRBD1. The CDR3 runs 15 residues. The ends lost 1 base at V and 3 bases at J; junction bases unmatched: 3. The germline CDR1 and CDR2 sequences are LGHNA and YSLEER. Here the CDR3 reads CASSQGTGKTDTQYF. The CDR3 DNA is TGCGCCAGCAGCCAAGGGACAGGGAAAACAGATACGCAGTATTTT.

This clone has just one count. J is TRBJ1-5 and V is TRBV21-1. TRBV21-1 is an annotated pseudogene. The CDR3 is 15 residues long. In DNA, the CDR3 is TGTGCCAGCAAGAGTCGACGGGCCGGGGTTCAGCCCCAGCATTTT. Its translation: CASKSRRAGVQPQHF.

This clone was detected once. The chain carries TRBV19 and TRBJ2-1; 12 bases are shared with TRBD2. V lost 1 base to trimming and J lost 9 bases; unmatched junction nucleotides: 4. Germline V gives CDR1 LNHDA, CDR2 SQIVND (reference sequence). The CDR3 sequence is 15 residues long. The CDR3 DNA sequence: TGTGCCAGTAGTATAGGGACTAGCGGGACCGGTGAGCAGTTCTTC. Residues: CASSIGTSGTGEQFF.

The chain is built from TRBV7-6 and TRBJ1-1; D not certain. The CDR3 has 14 residues. The V and J ends lost 1 base and 1 base respectively, with 7 bases between them. Germline V gene lookup returns CDR1 SGHVS and CDR2 FNYEAQ. Here the CDR3 reads CASSLGAGNTEAFF. CDR3 DNA sequence: TGTGCCAGCAGCTTAGGGGCAGGGAACACTGAAGCTTTCTTT.

The CDR3 DNA follows: TGTGCCAGCAGCTCTACTCCTCCCGGACGTTATGGCTACACCTTC. This gives the protein CASSSTPPGRYGYTF. This chain uses TRBV7-2 with TRBJ1-2; D is unclear. CDR1 and CDR2 (germline): SGHTA, FQGNSA. The CDR3 sequence is 15 residues long. Trimming took off 4 bases at V and 5 bases at J, with 17 bases between the two ends.

This chain connects TRBV9 to TRBJ1-2; perhaps TRBD1 as D (5 bases). Deletions cut 4 bases from V and 2 bases from J, with 12 bases between. This CDR3 comprises 14 residues. From germline, CDR1 is SGDLS and CDR2 YYNGEE. CDR3 residues: CASSPSAGNYGYTF. The CDR3 DNA reads TGTGCCAGCAGCCCTAGCGCAGGGAACTATGGCTACACCTTC.

V is TRBV19 and J is TRBJ2-7; D possibly corresponds to TRBD2 (6 bases). Between the trimmed V and J ends, which lost 6 bases and 2 bases, there was a span of 11 bases. Looked up from germline, CDR1 is LNHDA and CDR2 is SQIVND (reference sequence). There are 13 residues in the CDR3. DNA for the CDR3: TGTGCCAGTAGCGGAGGGAACCCCTACGAGCAGTACTTC. It yields the protein CASSGGNPYEQYF. The full variable domain, with the rest looked up from reference TRBV19 and TRBJ2-7, is DGGITQSPKYLFRKEGQNVTLSCEQNLNHDAMYWYRQDPGQGLRLIYYSQIVNDFQKGDIAEGYSVSREKKESFPLTVTSAQKNPTAFYLCASSGGNPYEQYFGPGTRLTVT.

This clone was seen more than once but under ten times. The V gene is TRBV6-2 or TRBV6-3, the J gene TRBJ1-4; the D is unclear. Trimming cost V 5 bases and J 7 bases, with 5 bases left between them. Germline CDR1 MNHEY, CDR2 SVGEGT. The CDR3 consists of 11 residues. The CDR3 here is CASSAGEKLFF. Written as DNA, the CDR3 is TGTGCCAGCAGTGCCGGTGAAAAACTGTTTTTT.

This chain's CDR3 is CASSRLGFGDTEAFF. CDR3 DNA: TGTGCCAGCAGCCGACTGGGCTTTGGGGACACTGAAGCTTTCTTT. The rearrangement joins TRBV27 to TRBJ1-1; unclear D gene. CDR1 MNHEY and CDR2 SMNVEV come from the germline V gene (reference sequence). The CDR3 is made up of 15 amino acids. V was cut by 6 bases and J by 3 bases, with 17 bases left in between.

This clone was seen only once. The chain carries TRBV11-2 and TRBJ2-7; a possible D gene is TRBD1 (6 bases). V was shortened by 2 bases and J by 3 bases, with 11 bases between the two germline ends. Germline values: CDR1 SGHAT, CDR2 FQNNGV. CDR3 size: 14 residues. DNA for the CDR3: TGTGCCAGCAGCTTAAGGGACACTGACTACGAGCAGTACTTC. Protein product: CASSLRDTDYEQYF.

This chain connects TRBV11-3 to TRBJ2-1, with 7 bases aligning to TRBD1. The CDR3 runs to 14 residues. Germline V gene data show CDR1 as SGHNT and CDR2 as YENEEA. V was clipped by 5 bases and J by 3 bases; unmatched bases: 4. CDR3 sequence: CASSTQGVYNEQFF. The CDR3 bases are TGTGCCAGCAGCACTCAGGGGGTCTACAATGAGCAGTTCTTC.